This TCR beta chain emerged from a study of T cells in Graves' hyperthyroidism and ophthalmopathy. This clonotype has just one count. Its antigen is still unknown. The CDR3 consists of 15 residues. Germline lookup yields CDR1 SGHRS and CDR2 YFSETQ. Unmatched junction bases numbered 6, after V lost 2 bases and J lost 7 bases. General observations from the study: The model identified upcoming ophthalmopathy a median about 6.5 months ahead of onset.

Amplified TCR beta CDR3 regions came from RNA transcripts. Initially, a first-round RT-PCR of the TCR CDR3 employed the HTBI primer set. Each CDR3 protein is one row after TCRdb ran MiXCR on the multiplex PCR reads. The sample includes around 200,000 distinct CDR3 sequences, about 17% of them seen just once. This receptor was identified in a woman aged 45 to 65 with Graves' hyperthyroidism. The V gene is TRBV5-1, the J gene TRBJ2-1, with 10 bases lining up with TRBD1. Input material: blood. The CDR3 sequence is CASSFRDRGLNEQFF. The CDR3, as DNA: TGCGCCAGCAGCTTCCGGGACAGGGGATTAAATGAGCAGTTCTTC. The entire variable domain, with the rest obtained from reference TRBV5-1 and TRBJ2-1, is as follows: KAGVTQTPRYLIKTRGQQVTLSCSPISGHRSVSWYQQTPGQGLQFLFEYFSETQRNKGNFPGRFSGRQFSNSRSEMNVSTLELGDSALYLCASSFRDRGLNEQFFGPGTRLTVL.